This T cell receptor (beta chain) was captured by sequencing in a study of shared T cell receptors in the human thymus. The protocol was immunoSEQ multiplex PCR, while the TCRdb copy is restricted to in-frame clones and leaves out a portion. The sample contains hundreds of thousands of clones, roughly 90% of which appear only once. The CDR3 has 16 amino acids. V dropped 3 bases and J dropped 6; count of bases not matched to a gene: 2. Germline CDR1 is KGHSH and CDR2 is LQKENI. These data were also reused for a study on human thymus T cells. That paper adds: Resections from corrective heart surgery supplied the thymus tissue. It looked as if thymic and blood repertoires used V and J genes in a biased way. In unrelated individuals, thymic repertoires overlapped highly, according to related research.

V and J are TRBV18 and TRBJ2-2, with 15 bases lining up with TRBD2. This clonotype originated in a boy younger than two with a congenital heart defect. Sample: thymocytes. The CDR3 nucleotides read TGTGCCAGCTCACCCAGGACTAGCGGGAGGGCCGGGGAGCTGTTTTTT. Residues: CASSPRTSGRAGELFF. The whole variable domain, filled in from reference TRBV18 and TRBJ2-2, reads NAGVMQNPRHLVRRRGQEARLRCSPMKGHSHVYWYRQLPEEGLKFMVYLQKENIIDESGMPKERFSAEFPKEGPSILRIQQVVRGDSAAYFCASSPRTSGRAGELFFGEGSRLTVL.